This T cell receptor beta chain is drawn from a study of memory CD4+ T cells and cytomegalovirus serostatus. Generated by immunoSEQ multiplex PCR, the TCRdb table keeps only in-frame clones and is missing some. Among approximately 47,000 clones listed, just under 80% were seen once. The germline V and J ends were trimmed by 2 bases and 9 bases, with 10 bases remaining between them. CDR1 MDHEN and CDR2 SYDVKM come from the germline V gene. The CDR3 loop spans 13 amino acids. The sort gate was single viable CD3+CD4+CD8-CD45RO+ cells for memory CD4+ T cells. This receptor was obtained from an adult in good health and CMV-seronegative. The chain uses TRBV28 and TRBJ2-2; D gene ambiguous. The sequenced sample was memory CD4+ T cells from blood. The CDR3 bases are TGTGCCAGCAGTTTACGGCCGGGCCGGGAGCTGTTTTTT. This gives the protein CASSLRPGRELFF.